The rows below give T cell receptor beta chains drawn from one sample of a study of CXCR3-negative and CXCR3-positive naive CD8 T cells. TCRdb reprocessed the 5' RACE reads, with one entry per CDR3 protein and no DNA. This sample contains over 70,000 distinct CDR3 sequences. Source material: naive CXCR3- CD8+ T cells from blood. The receptors originated from a human donor in good health. Some clones in this sample may be carry-over from other donors' samples. CDR3s include the opening cysteine and the closing phenylalanine or tryptophan. Fields, in order: J gene, V gene, CDR3 protein.

j_call: TRBJ2-5
v_call: TRBV12-3/TRBV12-4
cdr3_aa: CASSRTEEKTQYF

j_call: TRBJ2-2
v_call: TRBV3-1
cdr3_aa: CASSQETPRVTGELFF

j_call: TRBJ2-1
v_call: TRBV29-1
cdr3_aa: CSVEDRYNEQFF

j_call: TRBJ1-1
v_call: TRBV7-3
cdr3_aa: CASSLIVFEAFF

j_call: TRBJ2-7
v_call: TRBV7-9
cdr3_aa: CASSPRSSYVQYF

j_call: TRBJ2-1
v_call: TRBV11-1
cdr3_aa: CASSLAKSPWSGNEQFF

j_call: TRBJ1-1
v_call: TRBV9
cdr3_aa: CASSAGGGPEAFF

j_call: TRBJ2-5
v_call: TRBV5-1
cdr3_aa: CASSFGQGEETQYF

j_call: TRBJ2-5
v_call: TRBV7-9
cdr3_aa: CASSLRDGAPYQETQYF

j_call: TRBJ2-1
v_call: TRBV12-3/TRBV12-4
cdr3_aa: CASSNPSSEQFF

j_call: TRBJ2-7
v_call: TRBV6-2/TRBV6-3
cdr3_aa: CASFETGNEQYF

j_call: TRBJ2-7
v_call: TRBV5-6
cdr3_aa: CASTGPITYEQYF

j_call: TRBJ1-2
v_call: TRBV4-3
cdr3_aa: CASGQDQGVDGYTF

j_call: TRBJ2-2
v_call: TRBV6-2/TRBV6-3
cdr3_aa: CASQTERDTGELFF

j_call: TRBJ2-5
v_call: TRBV7-9
cdr3_aa: CASRPRTRRGETQYF

j_call: TRBJ2-5
v_call: TRBV6-5
cdr3_aa: CASSYSGGGLLETQYF

j_call: TRBJ1-1
v_call: TRBV7-9
cdr3_aa: CASSHDRVEAFF

j_call: TRBJ2-3
v_call: TRBV28
cdr3_aa: CASSFLALYTDTQYF

j_call: TRBJ1-5
v_call: TRBV28
cdr3_aa: CASRKVGNQPQHF

j_call: TRBJ1-2
v_call: TRBV19
cdr3_aa: CASSMAGPRTKNKDYGYTF

j_call: TRBJ2-7
v_call: TRBV29-1
cdr3_aa: CSVADSSYEQYF

j_call: TRBJ1-4
v_call: TRBV5-1
cdr3_aa: CASSSHPLIEYPTTNEKLFF

j_call: TRBJ1-1
v_call: TRBV29-1
cdr3_aa: CGGGVNTEAFF

j_call: TRBJ2-1
v_call: TRBV9
cdr3_aa: CASSEGQGAYNEQFF

j_call: TRBJ2-1
v_call: TRBV5-1
cdr3_aa: CASSLPTSGGDEQFF

j_call: TRBJ2-1
v_call: TRBV20-1
cdr3_aa: CSATPLAGGYNEQFF

j_call: TRBJ2-7
v_call: TRBV5-1
cdr3_aa: CASRLEGTDSYEQYF

j_call: TRBJ1-5
v_call: TRBV28
cdr3_aa: CASNIQGLGNQPQHF

j_call: TRBJ1-1
v_call: TRBV27
cdr3_aa: CASSLGMRGARTEAFF

j_call: TRBJ2-7
v_call: TRBV20-1
cdr3_aa: CSARGLGGYEQYF

j_call: TRBJ2-3
v_call: TRBV29-1
cdr3_aa: CSVQGGGSDLLYTQYF

j_call: TRBJ1-1
v_call: TRBV9
cdr3_aa: CASSVPPDTEAFF

j_call: TRBJ2-1
v_call: TRBV7-6
cdr3_aa: CASSFQREGRYEQFF

j_call: TRBJ1-2
v_call: TRBV14
cdr3_aa: CASSQWTNYGYTF

j_call: TRBJ2-7
v_call: TRBV5-6
cdr3_aa: CASSFDRDRGTYEQYF

j_call: TRBJ2-4
v_call: TRBV19
cdr3_aa: CASSPPGYKNIQYF

j_call: TRBJ2-1
v_call: TRBV29-1
cdr3_aa: CSVDGRETRSYNEQFF

j_call: TRBJ1-1
v_call: TRBV7-9
cdr3_aa: CASSATAGAEAFF

j_call: TRBJ2-1
v_call: TRBV29-1
cdr3_aa: CSLRQGGYNEQFF

j_call: TRBJ2-1
v_call: TRBV29-1
cdr3_aa: CSVTGVFNEQFF

j_call: TRBJ2-1
v_call: TRBV2
cdr3_aa: CASSEAKGISSEQFF

j_call: TRBJ1-1
v_call: TRBV27
cdr3_aa: CASSLQMNTEAFF

j_call: TRBJ2-3
v_call: TRBV15
cdr3_aa: CATSSGASTSDTQYF

j_call: TRBJ2-3
v_call: TRBV12-3/TRBV12-4
cdr3_aa: CASSPSNTQYF

j_call: TRBJ2-7
v_call: TRBV6-6
cdr3_aa: CASSYSMEFGATYEQYF

j_call: TRBJ1-1
v_call: TRBV20-1
cdr3_aa: CSARGAGFTEAFF

j_call: TRBJ2-7
v_call: TRBV7-6
cdr3_aa: CASSLAGRQYEQYF

j_call: TRBJ2-3
v_call: TRBV14
cdr3_aa: CASSSGASSTDTQYF

j_call: TRBJ2-7
v_call: TRBV28
cdr3_aa: CASSPTGLASYEQYF

j_call: TRBJ2-2
v_call: TRBV6-2/TRBV6-3
cdr3_aa: CASSYSNGANLNTGELFF

j_call: TRBJ2-1
v_call: TRBV11-1
cdr3_aa: CASSVGDLLSEQFF

j_call: TRBJ2-7
v_call: TRBV11-2
cdr3_aa: CASSSPGTSGWEQYF

j_call: TRBJ2-1
v_call: TRBV19
cdr3_aa: CASSAQGEYNEQFF